This is a list of T cell receptor beta chains from one sample in a study of spatial heterogeneity in lung cancer. TCRdb re-derived calls from the 5' RACE reads in MiXCR, one entry per CDR3 protein. The sample has about 120,000 distinct CDR3 sequences, roughly an eighth seen once. The sample consisted of PBMCs, taken at follow-up. Receptors originate from a male donor with early-stage non-small cell lung cancer. CDR3s include the opening cysteine and the closing phenylalanine or tryptophan.

v_gene: TRBV20-1; len: 11; CDR3aa: CSASYNSPLHF
v_gene: TRBV9; len: 15; CDR3aa: CASSPQDRGRETQYF
v_gene: TRBV6-6; len: 14; CDR3aa: CASSPGGGNKEAFF
v_gene: TRBV9; len: 16; CDR3aa: CASSVDQGLRRNEQFF
v_gene: TRBV18; len: 15; CDR3aa: CASSPLPDASEKLFF
v_gene: TRBV30; len: 15; CDR3aa: CAWSGGKWENQPQHF
v_gene: TRBV20-1; len: 13; CDR3aa: CSPERAGAYEQYF
v_gene: TRBV5-8; len: 12; CDR3aa: CASSYLNYGYTF
v_gene: TRBV5-1; len: 13; CDR3aa: CASSLEPGYEQYF
v_gene: TRBV7-9; len: 19; CDR3aa: CASSPLEPGTGVSGNTIYF
v_gene: TRBV11-2; len: 15; CDR3aa: CASSRLTANQETQYF
v_gene: TRBV4-2; len: 16; CDR3aa: CASSQASAGAAQPQHF
v_gene: TRBV7-9; len: 15; CDR3aa: CASSFRRSGANVLTF
v_gene: TRBV5-1; len: 15; CDR3aa: CASRTSRDRDNEAFF
v_gene: TRBV4-3; len: 13; CDR3aa: CASSQDSGTEAFF
v_gene: TRBV3-1; len: 16; CDR3aa: CASSQARGLGGNTIYF
v_gene: TRBV5-5; len: 14; CDR3aa: CASTWGQALYEQYF
v_gene: TRBV29-1; len: 12; CDR3aa: CSVRQYNQPQHF
v_gene: TRBV20-1; len: 14; CDR3aa: CSARVKLAGGELFF
v_gene: TRBV7-9; len: 17; CDR3aa: CASSAWDRKITHYGYTF
v_gene: TRBV2; len: 13; CDR3aa: CASSEIRDQPQHF
v_gene: TRBV19; len: 12; CDR3aa: CASSIRASEQFF
v_gene: TRBV28; len: 15; CDR3aa: CASSRGRVYQETQYF
v_gene: TRBV12-3/TRBV12-4; len: 14; CDR3aa: CASSWTLTVETQYF
v_gene: TRBV7-2; len: 16; CDR3aa: CASMGAGVSGGYEQYF
v_gene: TRBV7-9; len: 17; CDR3aa: CASSSFRGGERNTEAFF
v_gene: TRBV27; len: 14; CDR3aa: CASSYGGRTDTQYF
v_gene: TRBV28; len: 20; CDR3aa: CASSSSGLAGGTRHRNEQFF
v_gene: TRBV5-1; len: 15; CDR3aa: CASSLIWDEGNEQFF
v_gene: TRBV9; len: 16; CDR3aa: CASSVETTYFGNTIYF
v_gene: TRBV7-9; len: 15; CDR3aa: CASSLQGIGKTEAFF
v_gene: TRBV3-1; len: 14; CDR3aa: CASSHRTDSPGYTF
v_gene: TRBV7-3; len: 15; CDR3aa: CASSTTGQSYNEQFF
v_gene: TRBV20-1; len: 17; CDR3aa: CSAREDPSEGASYEQYF
v_gene: TRBV5-1; len: 17; CDR3aa: CASSLEVHRGENSPLHF
v_gene: TRBV19; len: 14; CDR3aa: CASRELTSTGELFF
v_gene: TRBV10-3; len: 15; CDR3aa: CAISERGLGNQPQHF
v_gene: TRBV5-1; len: 16; CDR3aa: CASSPQPGQGNYGYTF
v_gene: TRBV4-2; len: 14; CDR3aa: CASSTFSGLRTQYF
v_gene: TRBV4-2; len: 17; CDR3aa: CASSTQPARGVFAEQFF
v_gene: TRBV7-9; len: 14; CDR3aa: CASSRGFSNQPQHF
v_gene: TRBV5-4; len: 15; CDR3aa: CASSWGPGRTDTQYF
v_gene: TRBV24-1; len: 15; CDR3aa: CATSGGPGRNQPQHF
v_gene: TRBV29-1; len: 13; CDR3aa: CSVKTSGANVLTF
v_gene: TRBV20-1; len: 14; CDR3aa: CSAAADRGLDEQFF
v_gene: TRBV7-2; len: 15; CDR3aa: CASSLELNLPQPQHF
v_gene: TRBV5-1; len: 15; CDR3aa: CASSFRQGDTGELFF
v_gene: TRBV6-1; len: 12; CDR3aa: CASSEGWYEQYF